These T cell receptor beta chains were read from a single sample in a study of T-cell memory formation after mild COVID-19. TCRdb processed the 5' RACE reads anew with MiXCR; each CDR3 protein has one entry. The repertoire holds approximately 440,000 distinct CDR3 sequences, with about 19% as singletons. The sequenced sample consisted of PBMCs or a T cell subset sorted from them (not recorded which). The origin of the receptors is an adult woman who had mild COVID-19 (a few samples of this study predate the infection). Cell type and time point are not known. Each CDR3 is given with its conserved first and last residue. Each record gives: V gene, D gene, clone size, J gene, CDR3 DNA, CDR3 protein. The D gene is left open where the match is weak. The size of a clone is reported for some rows only, either as once, few or many, or as a class for expanded clones.

TRBV4-3	-	-	TRBJ2-7	TGCGCCAGCAGCCAGTCTATAGCGGATACTAGTAATTACGAGCAGTACTTC	CASSQSIADTSNYEQYF
TRBV10-3	TRBD1	-	TRBJ2-1	TGTGCCATAGGGACAGGGGGCGCGTCCTCCTACAATGAGCAGTTCTTC	CAIGTGGASSYNEQFF
TRBV20-1	TRBD2	-	TRBJ2-2	TGCAGTGCTAAGGGACTAGCGGGAGGCGTGACCGGGGAGCTGTTTTTT	CSAKGLAGGVTGELFF
TRBV20-1	-	-	TRBJ2-3	TGCAGTGCTCGCCGACAGTATCCCACAGATACGCAGTATTTT	CSARRQYPTDTQYF
TRBV4-3	-	many	TRBJ2-2	TGCGCCAGCAGCCGAAAGACAGTTTCCGGGGAGCTGTTTTTT	CASSRKTVSGELFF
TRBV7-2	TRBD2	-	TRBJ2-3	TGTGCCAGCAGCTCCGGACTAGCGGGAGGTCTCGATACGCAGTATTTT	CASSSGLAGGLDTQYF
TRBV19	-	-	TRBJ1-4	TGTGCCAGTGCCAAACTTGGGGGGGGTAATGAAAAACTGTTTTTT	CASAKLGGGNEKLFF
TRBV7-6	TRBD2	few	TRBJ2-7	TGTGCCAGCAGCTTAACGACTAGCGGGGTATACGAGCAGTACTTC	CASSLTTSGVYEQYF
TRBV4-2	TRBD2	few	TRBJ2-5	TGTGCCAGCAGCCAAGATTCGGCGACTAGCGGGACTGAGACCCAGTACTTC	CASSQDSATSGTETQYF
TRBV9	-	few	TRBJ2-6	TGTGCCAGCAGCCCACGCGTGGGGGCTGGGGCCAACGTCCTGACTTTC	CASSPRVGAGANVLTF
TRBV18	-	-	TRBJ2-7	TGTGCCAGCTCACCAAACAGGGACTACGAGCAGTACTTC	CASSPNRDYEQYF
TRBV4-1	-	-	TRBJ1-5	TGCGCCAGCAGCCAAGATGGCGGGGGCAGTCAGCCCCAGCATTTT	CASSQDGGGSQPQHF
TRBV6-5	TRBD1	few	TRBJ1-1	TGTGCCAGCAGAACCCGGGACAGGGAGTGGGTAGCTTTCTTT	CASRTRDREWVAFF
TRBV7-2	TRBD1	-	TRBJ2-1	TGTGCCAGCAGCTTAGGGACAGGGAACAATGAGCAGTTCTTC	CASSLGTGNNEQFF
TRBV27	-	-	TRBJ1-1	TGTGCCAGCAGCCCCGTCAGACTTAACACTGAAGCTTTCTTT	CASSPVRLNTEAFF
TRBV4-1	TRBD1	-	TRBJ2-1	TGCGCCAGCAGCCCACAGGGGGCGGGTGGATACAATGAGCAGTTCTTC	CASSPQGAGGYNEQFF
TRBV7-9	TRBD1	-	TRBJ2-7	TGTGCCAGCAGCTCCGCGAGACAGGGTTCCCCCTACGAGCAGTACTTC	CASSSARQGSPYEQYF
TRBV4-2	-	few	TRBJ1-2	TGTGCCAGCAGCCAAGTCTCTGGCGATAACTATGGCTACACCTTC	CASSQVSGDNYGYTF
TRBV24-1	TRBD2	-	TRBJ2-1	TGTGCCACCAGTGATGGGGGACTAGCGGGAGGAGCCGGCGACAAGTTCTTC	CATSDGGLAGGAGDKFF
TRBV20-1	-	-	TRBJ1-1	TGCAGTGCTAGACAAGCCGGTGCTGAAGCTTTCTTT	CSARQAGAEAFF
TRBV4-1	TRBD1	few	TRBJ1-1	TGCGCCAGCAGCCACGGACAGGGTGGGAACACTGAAGCTTTCTTT	CASSHGQGGNTEAFF
TRBV6-5	-	-	TRBJ1-6	TGTGCCAGCAGTTACAGCCCACTGACTAATTCACCCCTCCACTTT	CASSYSPLTNSPLHF
TRBV12-3/TRBV12-4	TRBD1	many	TRBJ1-1	TGTGCCAGCAGTTTAGGGACAGGGTGGTCCACTGAAGCTTTCTTT	CASSLGTGWSTEAFF
TRBV7-9	-	-	TRBJ2-7	TGTGCCAGCAGGTCAGGGGTCGAGCAGTACTTC	CASRSGVEQYF